This T cell receptor (beta chain) comes out of a study of blood T cell repertoires in COVID-19 (dated by TCRdb to the early 2020s). Background on the whole study: Collaborator samples came from the United States, Italy and Spain and covered acute and convalescent phases of COVID-19. Subjects who had been exposed to COVID-19, were actively infected with it, or had recovered from it provided the deeply sampled blood TCRbeta repertoires that made up the dataset. Nearly every sample came with metadata listing a de-identified subject ID, COVID-19 status, age in years and sex. The prospective study material was composed of cDNA or gDNA derived from T cells, B-cell-depleted T cells, or PBMCs. Samples came from the ongoing ImmuneRACE study (first 160 participants) plus 1,254 subjects from 6 global collaborators. A freely available public database, intended as a resource for researchers studying the immune response to SARS-CoV-2, is where the repertoires were released. Where available, HLA class I and class II types were taken from metadata supplied by the sample provider and were not determined by assay-based typing.

About this clone itself: Its antigen specificity is not known. The record has no base qualities; no much larger clone is one base away.

The full study reports these points: The quantity of clinical and demographic metadata differed by source and by participant and was supplied without curation.

The collaborating institutions used their own protocols to collect whole blood in K2EDTA tubes. Collaborator samples were shipped for TCRbeta analysis as frozen whole blood, isolated PBMCs, or DNA extracted from either sample type. TCRbeta CDR3 regions were amplified from genomic DNA by means of the immunoSEQ Assay, a bias-controlled multiplex PCR. On the study's bioinformatics: The number of nucleated cells in each sample was estimated by amplification of reference gene primers within the assay. Sequence reads were collapsed and filtered to measure the absolute abundance of every unique TCRbeta CDR3 rearrangement. Productive Simpson clonality was computed per sample as the square root of Simpson's diversity index over productive rearrangements. Imported from immuneACCESS, the table was reduced by TCRdb to in-frame sequences with V and J called. These copies leave out some clones; in studies compared against another copy, an unresolved V gene accounts for under half, and the cause of the remainder is not known. Clonal size and the V and J genes are those of that table, whereas D and trimming came from the DNA. For this sample the table gives about 48,000 clones, of which roughly 82% were detected only once. The ten largest clones capture approximately 7% of the sample.

At the junction V is shortened by 4 bases and J by 8 bases; bases outside the gene matches: 13. The CDR3 holds 17 amino acids from the cysteine to the phenylalanine. Only the CDR3 portion is preserved as DNA: 51 bases, with reading frame beginning at the first base. The CDR1 and CDR2 encoded by the germline V gene are SGHRS and YFSETQ. The clonotype comes from a man between 40 and 49 years old with acute or convalescent COVID-19. The sequenced sample was peripheral blood. The rearrangement joined TRBV5-1 to TRBJ2-2, with 11 bases matching TRBD1. The CDR3 protein: CASSPPTWTGGFGELFF. The nucleotide sequence is given as TGCGCCAGCAGCCCGCCGACTTGGACAGGGGGCTTTGGGGAGCTGTTTTTT.